This T cell receptor (beta chain) comes out of a study of early T cells in non-severe SARS-CoV-2 infection. Per germline, CDR1 LGHDT and CDR2 YNNKEL (reference sequence). The CDR3 length is 12 residues. Trimming removed 2 bases from V and 4 bases from J, with 6 bases in between. Unique molecular identifiers (one per individual cDNA molecule) were attached. TCRdb redid the calling of the 5' RACE reads with MiXCR, one entry per CDR3 protein. The sample consists of 75,000 to 80,000 distinct CDR3 sequences, approximately 10% of them appearing once. The rearrangement uses TRBV3-1 and TRBJ2-7; D is uncertain. The source material was whole blood, sampled at baseline. This receptor was identified in an adult who was a healthcare worker with PCR-confirmed SARS-CoV-2 infection or an uninfected control (not recorded which). CDR3 region: CASSQSPYEQYF. For the CDR3, the DNA is TGTGCCAGCAGCCAATCCCCTTACGAGCAGTACTTC.